This TCR beta chain is drawn from a study of blood T cell repertoires in COVID-19. Study in general: The origin of the acute and convalescent COVID-19 samples was the United States, Italy and Spain. The analysed material was cDNA or gDNA that came from T cells, B-cell-depleted T cells, or PBMCs.

Seattle researchers signed up patients amid active infection and tracked them longitudinally. Assay used: immunoSEQ multiplex PCR; TCRdb lists only in-frame clones, some missing. This sample has 110,000 to 150,000 clones, with roughly 77% found just once. Trimming at V came to 4 bases and at J to 6 bases, leaving 14 bases not matched to a gene. Germline CDR1 and CDR2: MGHRA and YSYEKL. The CDR3 sequence is 19 residues long. This clone was counted a few times. The sequencing input was peripheral blood. The clonotype originates from a woman in her 70s with COVID-19, enrolled during active disease. The rearrangement links TRBV4-1 to TRBJ2-3, with TRBD2 matching 15 bases. CDR3 residues: CASSPNGLAGGRVGDTQYF. In nucleotides, the CDR3 is TGCGCCAGCAGCCCGAACGGACTAGCGGGGGGGCGGGTTGGTGATACGCAGTATTTT.